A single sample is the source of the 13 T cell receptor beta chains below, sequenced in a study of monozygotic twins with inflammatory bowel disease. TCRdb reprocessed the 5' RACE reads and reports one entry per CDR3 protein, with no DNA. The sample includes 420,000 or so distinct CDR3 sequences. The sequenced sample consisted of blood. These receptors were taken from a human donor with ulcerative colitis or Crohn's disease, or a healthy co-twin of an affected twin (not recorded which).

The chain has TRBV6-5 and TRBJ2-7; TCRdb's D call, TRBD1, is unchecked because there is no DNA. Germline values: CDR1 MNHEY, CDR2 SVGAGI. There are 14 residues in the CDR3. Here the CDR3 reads CASSYSIMGPEEYF.

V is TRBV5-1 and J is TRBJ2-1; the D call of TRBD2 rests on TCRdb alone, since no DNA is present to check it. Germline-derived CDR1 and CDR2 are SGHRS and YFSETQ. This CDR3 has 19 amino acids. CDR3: CASSPRSSGRDLSYNEQFF.

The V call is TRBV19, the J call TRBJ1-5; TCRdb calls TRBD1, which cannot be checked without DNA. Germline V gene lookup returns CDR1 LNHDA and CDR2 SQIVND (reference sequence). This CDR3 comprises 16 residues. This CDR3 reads CASTKGQTHYNQPQHF.

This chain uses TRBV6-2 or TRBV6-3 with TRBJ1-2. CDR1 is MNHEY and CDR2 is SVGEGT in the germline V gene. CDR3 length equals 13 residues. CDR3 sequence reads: CASSYRESDGYTF.

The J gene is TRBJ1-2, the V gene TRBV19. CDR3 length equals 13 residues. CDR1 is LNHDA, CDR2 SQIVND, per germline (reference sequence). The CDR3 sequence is CASSKTSPAGYTF.

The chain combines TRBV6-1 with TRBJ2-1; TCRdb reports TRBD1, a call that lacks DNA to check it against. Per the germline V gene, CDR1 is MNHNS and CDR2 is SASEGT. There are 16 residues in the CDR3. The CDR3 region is CASSRVGQGATREQFF.

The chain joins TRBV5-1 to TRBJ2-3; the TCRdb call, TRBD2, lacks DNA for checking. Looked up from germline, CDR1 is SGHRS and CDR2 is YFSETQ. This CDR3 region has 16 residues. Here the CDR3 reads CASSPGVSSLTDTQYF.

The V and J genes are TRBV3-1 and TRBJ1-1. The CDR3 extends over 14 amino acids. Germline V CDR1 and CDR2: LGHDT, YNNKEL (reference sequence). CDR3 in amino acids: CASSPTWGNHEAFF.

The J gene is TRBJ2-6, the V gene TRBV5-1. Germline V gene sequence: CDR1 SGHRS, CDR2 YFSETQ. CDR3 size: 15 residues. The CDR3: CASSFDTTGANVLTF.

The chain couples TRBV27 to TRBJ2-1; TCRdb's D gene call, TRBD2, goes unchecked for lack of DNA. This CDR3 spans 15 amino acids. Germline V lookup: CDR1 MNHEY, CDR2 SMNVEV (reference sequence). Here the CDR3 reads CASRTGTSGYNEQFF.

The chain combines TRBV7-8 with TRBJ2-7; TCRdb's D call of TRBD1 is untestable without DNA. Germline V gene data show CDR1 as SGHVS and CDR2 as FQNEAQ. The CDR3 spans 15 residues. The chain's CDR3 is CASSLGANGGYEQYF.

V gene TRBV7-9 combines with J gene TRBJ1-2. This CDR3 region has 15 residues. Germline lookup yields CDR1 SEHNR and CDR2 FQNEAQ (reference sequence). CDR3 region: CASSFAGSVNYGYTF. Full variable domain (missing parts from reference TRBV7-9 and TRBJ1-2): DTGVSQNPRHKITKRGQNVTFRCDPISEHNRLYWYRQTLGQGPEFLTYFQNEAQLEKSRLLSDRFSAERPKGSFSTLEIQRTEQGDSAMYLCASSFAGSVNYGYTFGSGTRLTVV.

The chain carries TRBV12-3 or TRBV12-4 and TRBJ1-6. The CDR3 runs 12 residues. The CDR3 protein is CASSFKNSPLHF.